This T cell receptor (beta chain) was captured by sequencing in a study of Ad26.COV2.S vaccination and SARS-CoV-2 variants. Study-level background: Intramuscular Ad26.COV2.S at 5x10^10 or 1x10^11 viral particles.

Treatment here: over 15 received Ad26.COV2.S at low or high dose, single or two shots; roughly 5 received placebo; per-sample allocation not given. Day 63 following the first vaccine or placebo injection was when the samples were taken. This person who donated was an adult of 18-55 years in Boston. General study points: The TCR breadth and depth analyses may have produced an underestimate of total T cell responses. Substantial post-vaccination breadth of spike-specific CD8+ and CD4+ T cell responses was reported.

From germline, CDR1 is SGDLS and CDR2 YYNGEE. The CDR3 spans 18 residues. Trimming left V 0 bases short and J 4 bases short, with 22 bases between. The assay was immunoSEQ multiplex PCR, and TCRdb's table has in-frame clones only and misses some. The table shows around 300,000 clones, with 65% to 90% occurring only once. As for this clone: Its antigen is still unknown.

This material consisted of peripheral blood, taken in a trial of Ad26.COV2.S vaccine versus placebo. This clonotype originated in a person aged 18-65 years who received the Ad26.COV2.S COVID-19 vaccine or a placebo. V gene TRBV9 combines with J gene TRBJ1-2, with a weak D call TRBD1 (6 bases). CDR3 sequence (DNA): TGTGCCAGCAGCGTAGGTGTCGGGAGCAGGGGCCACCCCTATGGCTACACCTTC. As protein: CASSVGVGSRGHPYGYTF.